These T cell receptor beta chains were read from a single sample in a study of long-term antiretroviral therapy in people with HIV. The table came from immunoSEQ multiplex PCR; TCRdb's copy has only in-frame clones and leaves some out. The data show more than 20,000 clones, 80% to 90% seen once. Source: unsorted PBMCs, taken 1.8 years before starting antiretroviral therapy. The receptor source for this set is a man in his forties or fifties with HIV. Both conserved end residues are part of each CDR3. The D gene is left open where the match is weak. Clone size is not always given. Where it is, it says once, few, many or a class for expanded clones.

D: -; V: TRBV5-1; length: 14; size: -; J: TRBJ2-7; CDR3: CASSLAQRSYEQYF; DNA: TGCGCCAGCAGCTTGGCCCAGCGCTCCTACGAGCAGTACTTC
D: -; V: TRBV4-1; length: 15; size: -; J: TRBJ2-7; CDR3: CASSQVGSNSYEQYF; DNA: TGCGCCAGCAGCCAAGTCGGTAGCAACTCCTACGAGCAGTACTTC
D: -; V: TRBV2; length: 14; size: -; J: TRBJ2-7; CDR3: CASRGGQVSYEQYF; DNA: TGTGCCAGCAGGGGGGGGCAGGTATCCTACGAGCAGTACTTC
D: -; V: TRBV30; length: 12; size: -; J: TRBJ1-1; CDR3: CAWSVRGTEAFF; DNA: TGTGCCTGGAGTGTACGGGGGACTGAAGCTTTCTTT
D: -; V: TRBV30; length: 15; size: -; J: TRBJ1-5; CDR3: CAWSGPAGVGQPQHF; DNA: TGTGCCTGGAGTGGCCCAGCCGGGGTCGGGCAGCCCCAGCATTTT
D: TRBD1; V: TRBV7-2; length: 15; size: -; J: TRBJ1-2; CDR3: CASSLRAGTGDGYTF; DNA: TGTGCCAGCAGCTTAAGGGCCGGGACAGGGGATGGCTACACCTTC
D: -; V: TRBV2; length: 14; size: once; J: TRBJ2-3; CDR3: CASSEKGWEDTQYF; DNA: TGTGCCAGCAGTGAAAAGGGTTGGGAAGATACGCAGTATTTT
D: -; V: TRBV10-2; length: 12; size: -; J: TRBJ2-5; CDR3: CASSAWEETQYF; DNA: TGCGCCAGCAGTGCTTGGGAAGAGACCCAGTACTTC
D: -; V: TRBV7-6; length: 13; size: once; J: TRBJ2-1; CDR3: CASSLSSNNEQFF; DNA: TGTGCCAGCAGCTTGTCCAGTAACAATGAGCAGTTCTTC
D: -; V: TRBV18; length: 16; size: -; J: TRBJ1-4; CDR3: CASSQGQPATNEKLFF; DNA: TGTGCCAGCTCCCAAGGACAGCCTGCAACTAATGAAAAACTGTTTTTT
D: -; V: TRBV5-4; length: 14; size: -; J: TRBJ2-2; CDR3: CASSLQAGAGELFF; DNA: TGTGCCAGCAGCTTGCAGGCAGGGGCCGGGGAGCTGTTTTTT
D: -; V: TRBV2; length: 16; size: -; J: TRBJ1-5; CDR3: CASSEAMGLNLQPQHF; DNA: TGTGCCAGCAGTGAAGCGATGGGGTTGAATCTTCAGCCCCAGCATTTT
D: TRBD1; V: TRBV7-2; length: 16; size: -; J: TRBJ1-1; CDR3: CASSPHHRGWNTEAFF; DNA: TGTGCCAGCAGCCCACACCACAGGGGCTGGAACACTGAAGCTTTCTTT
D: -; V: TRBV2; length: 13; size: -; J: TRBJ2-7; CDR3: CASSVERFYEQYF; DNA: TGTGCCAGCAGTGTTGAGCGGTTCTACGAGCAGTACTTC
D: TRBD2; V: TRBV18; length: 16; size: -; J: TRBJ2-7; CDR3: CASSPTESRGAYEQYF; DNA: TGTGCCAGCTCACCCACAGAGTCACGGGGGGCCTACGAGCAGTACTTC
D: -; V: TRBV2; length: 13; size: -; J: TRBJ1-2; CDR3: CASSEDRNYGYTF; DNA: TGTGCCAGCAGTGAGGACAGAAACTATGGCTACACCTTC
D: TRBD1; V: TRBV27; length: 19; size: -; J: TRBJ1-1; CDR3: CASSFSRGQGKYGNTEAFF; DNA: TGTGCCAGCAGTTTCTCCCGGGGACAGGGAAAATATGGGAACACTGAAGCTTTCTTT
D: -; V: TRBV7-2; length: 14; size: -; J: TRBJ2-1; CDR3: CASSLTPGYNEQFF; DNA: TGTGCCAGCAGCTTAACACCGGGATACAATGAGCAGTTCTTC
D: -; V: TRBV5-1; length: 17; size: -; J: TRBJ1-3; CDR3: CASSPRSTANSGNTIYF; DNA: TGCGCCAGCAGCCCGCGTTCGACAGCGAACTCTGGAAACACCATATATTTT
D: TRBD1; V: TRBV7-3; length: 13; size: -; J: TRBJ2-3; CDR3: CASSRGQGDTQYF; DNA: TGTGCCAGCAGCCGAGGACAGGGGGATACGCAGTATTTT
D: -; V: TRBV7-3; length: 15; size: -; J: TRBJ1-6; CDR3: CASSLGRGGESPLHF; DNA: TGTGCCAGCAGCCTGGGACGAGGCGGAGAATCACCCCTCCACTTT
D: -; V: TRBV18; length: 13; size: -; J: TRBJ2-5; CDR3: CASSAGYQETQYF; DNA: TGTGCCAGCTCCGCAGGGTACCAAGAGACCCAGTACTTC
D: -; V: TRBV7-9; length: 16; size: -; J: TRBJ2-1; CDR3: CASSRELPAGFNEQFF; DNA: TGTGCCAGCAGCCGTGAGCTCCCGGCGGGTTTCAATGAGCAGTTCTTC
D: -; V: TRBV11-2; length: 12; size: -; J: TRBJ2-1; CDR3: CASSPIRGEQFF; DNA: TGTGCCAGCAGCCCCATCCGGGGTGAGCAGTTCTTC
D: -; V: TRBV4-3; length: 13; size: -; J: TRBJ2-7; CDR3: CASSQLSGYEQYF; DNA: TGCGCCAGCAGCCAATTGTCTGGCTACGAGCAGTACTTC
D: TRBD1; V: TRBV5-4; length: 15; size: -; J: TRBJ1-4; CDR3: CASSFQGGRNEKLFF; DNA: TGTGCCAGCAGCTTTCAGGGGGGTAGGAATGAAAAACTGTTTTTT
D: TRBD1; V: TRBV12-5; length: 19; size: -; J: TRBJ1-4; CDR3: CASGLFTGVRGQGNEKLFF; DNA: TGTGCTAGTGGTTTGTTCACAGGGGTCCGGGGGCAGGGTAATGAAAAACTGTTTTTT
D: -; V: TRBV19; length: 13; size: once; J: TRBJ1-2; CDR3: CASSILAGNGYTF; DNA: TGTGCCAGTAGTATCTTGGCAGGGAATGGCTACACCTTC
D: -; V: TRBV9; length: 13; size: -; J: TRBJ1-5; CDR3: CASSVGEYQPQHF; DNA: TGTGCCAGCAGCGTAGGGGAATATCAGCCCCAGCATTTT
D: TRBD2; V: TRBV4-1; length: 15; size: -; J: TRBJ2-7; CDR3: CASSQEGAGVGEQYF; DNA: TGCGCCAGCAGCCAAGAGGGAGCGGGAGTGGGCGAGCAGTACTTC
D: -; V: TRBV15; length: 16; size: -; J: TRBJ2-5; CDR3: CATSREGRRVWETQYF; DNA: TGTGCCACCAGCAGAGAGGGACGGAGGGTCTGGGAGACCCAGTACTTC
D: -; V: TRBV27; length: 14; size: -; J: TRBJ1-2; CDR3: CASSLAGPNYGYTF; DNA: TGTGCCAGCAGTTTGGCAGGCCCTAACTATGGCTACACCTTC
D: TRBD2; V: TRBV28; length: 15; size: few; J: TRBJ2-7; CDR3: CASSSPASGGYEQYF; DNA: TGTGCCAGCAGTTCTCCAGCTAGCGGTGGGTACGAGCAGTACTTC
D: TRBD2; V: TRBV18; length: 18; size: -; J: TRBJ2-1; CDR3: CASSLASGGPSSYNEQFF; DNA: TGTGCCAGCTCACTGGCTAGCGGGGGGCCGAGCTCCTACAATGAGCAGTTCTTC
D: -; V: TRBV11-2; length: 13; size: few; J: TRBJ1-1; CDR3: CASSLRMNTEAFF; DNA: TGTGCCAGCAGCTTGAGGATGAACACTGAAGCTTTCTTT
D: -; V: TRBV11-2; length: 15; size: -; J: TRBJ1-1; CDR3: CASSLVLGVRTEAFF; DNA: TGTGCCAGCAGCTTAGTACTGGGGGTTCGAACTGAAGCTTTCTTT
D: -; V: TRBV19; length: 15; size: few; J: TRBJ1-5; CDR3: CASSIESFGNQPQHF; DNA: TGTGCCAGTAGTATAGAGAGTTTTGGCAATCAGCCCCAGCATTTT
D: -; V: TRBV7-6; length: 13; size: few; J: TRBJ1-2; CDR3: CASSQGPNYGYTF; DNA: TGTGCCAGCAGCCAGGGACCTAACTATGGCTACACCTTC
D: TRBD2; V: TRBV4-2; length: 15; size: -; J: TRBJ2-2; CDR3: CASSQDSGGTGELFF; DNA: TGTGCCAGCAGCCAAGATTCGGGGGGAACCGGGGAGCTGTTTTTT
D: -; V: TRBV27; length: 15; size: -; J: TRBJ1-2; CDR3: CASSYNPGLNYGYTF; DNA: TGTGCCAGCAGTTACAATCCGGGACTGAACTATGGCTACACCTTC
D: -; V: TRBV29-1; length: 12; size: -; J: TRBJ2-6; CDR3: CSGFDGANVLTF; DNA: TGCAGCGGGTTCGATGGGGCCAACGTCCTGACTTTC
D: -; V: TRBV18; length: 14; size: -; J: TRBJ1-1; CDR3: CASSPAYRGREAFF; DNA: TGTGCCAGCTCACCTGCTTATCGGGGCAGAGAAGCTTTCTTT
D: TRBD1; V: TRBV7-8; length: 14; size: -; J: TRBJ1-3; CDR3: CASSLGTGGNTIYF; DNA: TGTGCCAGCAGCTTAGGGACAGGAGGAAACACCATATATTTT
D: TRBD1; V: TRBV18; length: 12; size: -; J: TRBJ1-2; CDR3: CASQDRGPGYTF; DNA: TGTGCCAGTCAAGACAGGGGCCCTGGCTACACCTTC
D: -; V: TRBV11-2; length: 12; size: -; J: TRBJ1-2; CDR3: CASSFNSGGYTF; DNA: TGTGCCAGCAGCTTTAATTCGGGGGGCTACACCTTC
D: TRBD2; V: TRBV29-1; length: 15; size: -; J: TRBJ2-1; CDR3: CSARRQTSGDNEQFF; DNA: TGCAGCGCCCGGCGGCAGACTAGCGGGGATAATGAGCAGTTCTTC
D: -; V: TRBV28; length: 17; size: -; J: TRBJ2-3; CDR3: CASSFSARADHTYTQYF; DNA: TGTGCCAGCAGTTTTAGCGCCCGGGCCGACCATACCTATACGCAGTATTTT
D: -; V: TRBV18; length: 15; size: -; J: TRBJ1-5; CDR3: CASSPSGEIHQPQHF; DNA: TGTGCCAGCTCACCAAGTGGGGAGATCCATCAGCCCCAGCATTTT
D: TRBD2; V: TRBV2; length: 19; size: -; J: TRBJ2-5; CDR3: CASSEADGTSGSIGETQYF; DNA: TGTGCCAGCAGTGAAGCTGATGGGACTAGCGGAAGCATCGGAGAGACCCAGTACTTC
D: TRBD1; V: TRBV7-8; length: 16; size: few; J: TRBJ1-5; CDR3: CASSPRGQGWFQPQHF; DNA: TGTGCCAGCAGCCCTAGAGGACAGGGGTGGTTCCAGCCCCAGCATTTT
D: TRBD2; V: TRBV28; length: 15; size: -; J: TRBJ2-5; CDR3: CASTRLAGGGETQYF; DNA: TGTGCCAGCACCAGACTAGCGGGTGGTGGGGAGACCCAGTACTTC
D: TRBD1; V: TRBV29-1; length: 14; size: once; J: TRBJ1-4; CDR3: CSVSGTGLGEKLFF; DNA: TGCAGCGTGTCCGGGACAGGGCTTGGGGAAAAACTGTTTTTT
D: -; V: TRBV7-9; length: 12; size: -; J: TRBJ1-1; CDR3: CASSLALGEAFF; DNA: TGTGCCAGCAGCTTAGCGCTGGGGGAAGCTTTCTTT
D: TRBD2; V: TRBV6-5; length: 13; size: -; J: TRBJ2-5; CDR3: CASLAGDQETQYF; DNA: TGTGCCAGCCTAGCGGGGGACCAAGAGACCCAGTACTTC